This TCR beta chain was captured by sequencing in a study of T cell responses to AZD1222 COVID-19 vaccine. V shed 5 bases and J 7 bases; nucleotides not matched to a gene: 10. This CDR3 is built from 16 residues. The germline V gene has CDR1 SEHNR and CDR2 FQNEAQ (reference sequence). Clones were read by immunoSEQ multiplex PCR, and TCRdb kept only the in-frame ones, dropping some. The data show over 65,000 clones, roughly nine tenths seen once. The TCR comes from an adult in good health. The rearrangement uses TRBV7-9 and TRBJ1-4; 10 nucleotides align to TRBD1. This specimen was peripheral blood, taken on day 0 of AZD1222 vaccination. Written as DNA, the CDR3 is TGTGCCAGCAGCACCGGACAGGGGGACCGGGGTGAAAAACTGTTTTTT. Translation gives CASSTGQGDRGEKLFF.